The 18 T cell receptor beta chains below all came from one sample that was sequenced in a study of beta chain features in type 1 diabetes. Overall study findings and caveats: People with Type 1 diabetes carried modestly yet significantly shorter TCRB CDR3s in all four CD4+ subsets.

The entirety of the isolated RNA underwent reverse transcription, so expressed TCRB transcripts were sequenced. Profiling relied on immunoSEQ multiplex PCR, and the TCRdb table lists in-frame clones only, not all of them. The data contain about 160,000 clones, approximately 7.9% of them singletons. Antigen specificity for these receptors is unknown. Sequencing was done on a sample of central memory CD4+ T cells from blood. Receptors originate from a young man with type 1 diabetes.

The V and J genes are TRBV21-1 and TRBJ1-2; the table's D call TRBD1 went unverified against the DNA. TRBV21-1 is a pseudogene locus. CDR3 size: 17 residues. DNA for the CDR3: TGTGCCAGCAGCAAGCGACCTTTTCAGGGGGCCCCGGATGGCTACACCTTC. Its translation is CASSKRPFQGAPDGYTF.

The CDR3 loop reads CASSLLAGRETQYF. In DNA form, the CDR3 reads TGTGCCAGCAGCTTACTAGCGGGAAGGGAGACCCAGTACTTC. The chain carries TRBV11-2 and TRBJ2-5, with 9 bases lining up with TRBD2. V shed 2 bases and J 5 bases; nucleotides not matched to a gene: 3. The CDR3 spans 14 residues. Germline lookup yields CDR1 SGHAT and CDR2 FQNNGV.

This clone was seen only a few times. This rearrangement joins TRBV30 to TRBJ1-5, with D perhaps matching TRBD1 (6 bases). The CDR3 sequence is 17 residues long. Germline V gene lookup returns CDR1 GTSNPN and CDR2 SVGIG (reference sequence). Trimming took 3 bases from V and 3 from J, leaving 21 bases between them. CDR3 nucleotide sequence: TGTGCCTGGAGCATTTTCCGATGGGGGCCCAACAATCAGCCCCAGCATTTT. Translating it yields CAWSIFRWGPNNQPQHF.

V is TRBV18 and J is TRBJ2-1, with 10 positions matching TRBD2. Germline lookup yields CDR1 KGHSH and CDR2 LQKENI. After removal of 2 bases from V and 8 bases from J, the junction contained 6 bases not matched to a gene. The CDR3 extends over 15 amino acids. CDR3 sequence (DNA): TGTGCCAGCTCACCAAATAGCGGGAGGAAATATGAGCAGTTCTTC. Translating gives CASSPNSGRKYEQFF.

The rearrangement uses TRBV2 and TRBJ2-1, with TRBD2 matching 7 bases. This CDR3 is 14 amino acids long. CDR1 and CDR2 (germline): SNHLY, FYNNEI. V lost 0 bases and J lost 8; bases outside the gene matches: 4. Here the CDR3 DNA reads TGTGCCAGCAGTGAAGCGGGAGGGCGCGATGAGCAGTTCTTC. It specifies CASSEAGGRDEQFF.

This clone was found a few times. The chain has TRBV5-1 and TRBJ1-2; D is uncertain. In germline, CDR1 is SGHRS, CDR2 YFSETQ. Trimming pared 0 bases from V and 4 bases from J, leaving 10 bases between. The CDR3 spans 14 residues. CDR3 residues: CASSLESTSYGYTF. CDR3 nucleotides: TGCGCCAGCAGCTTGGAAAGCACCTCCTATGGCTACACCTTC.

This clone was observed a few times. The V and J genes are TRBV5-5 and TRBJ2-5; 7 nucleotides align to TRBD2. CDR1 and CDR2 (germline): SGHKS, YYEKEE (reference sequence). This CDR3 spans 14 amino acids. Trimming at V came to 4 bases and at J to 5 bases, leaving 8 bases not matched to a gene. DNA for the CDR3: TGTGCCAGCAGCAAGATGGGGGGGAGGGAGACCCAGTACTTC. Its protein is CASSKMGGRETQYF.

This chain links TRBV29-1 with TRBJ1-1; a weak D match, TRBD1 (6 bases). Trimming removed 2 bases at V and 4 bases at J, with 14 bases between. Per the germline V gene, CDR1 is SQVTM and CDR2 is ANQGSEA. The CDR3 consists of 14 residues. CDR3 residues: CSVEFAGAGTEAFF. The CDR3 nucleotides are TGCAGCGTTGAATTTGCAGGGGCGGGCACTGAAGCTTTCTTT.

This clone was seen a few times. This chain uses TRBV13 with TRBJ1-6; the D is unclear. From germline, CDR1 is PRHDT and CDR2 FYEKMQ (reference sequence). The CDR3 totals 15 residues. V lost 5 bases and J lost 7, with 15 bases in between. The DNA for the CDR3 is TGTGCCAGCAGCAGGAGGGAGTCGGGGAATTCACCCCTCCACTTT. Its translation: CASSRRESGNSPLHF.

This chain uses TRBV9 with TRBJ1-2, with D hard to call. Looked up from germline, CDR1 is SGDLS and CDR2 is YYNGEE. The CDR3 runs 15 residues. V shed 0 bases and J shed 4 bases, with 13 bases lying between them. The CDR3 protein is CASSVGLQAGYGYTF. CDR3 DNA sequence: TGTGCCAGCAGCGTAGGATTGCAGGCGGGCTATGGCTACACCTTC.

This clone has more than one count but fewer than ten. The chain has TRBV5-1 and TRBJ1-2; 8 bases line up with TRBD1. Losses at the gene ends were 4 bases for V and 4 bases for J; bases not matched to a gene: 9. Germline CDR1 reads SGHRS; CDR2 reads YFSETQ. The CDR3 spans 15 residues. The CDR3 nucleotides read TGCGCCAGCAGCCCGGGACAGGTGATGAGCTATGGCTACACCTTC. Protein product: CASSPGQVMSYGYTF.

In this sample, this clone turned up a few times. A junction boundary mismatches the germline segment, possibly from a read error. The chain employs TRBV5-1 and TRBJ2-2; D is uncertain. TRBJ1-4 matches the DNA end more closely, so the J call is doubtful. Per germline, CDR1 SGHRS and CDR2 YFSETQ. This CDR3 has 14 amino acids. In DNA, the CDR3 is TGCGCCAGCAGCTTGGATTCGGGGAATGGAAAACTGTTTTTT. It codes for CASSLDSGNGKLFF.

There are a few counts of this clone. The V call is TRBV28, the J call TRBJ2-5, with 11 bases matching TRBD2. The CDR3 runs to 14 residues. The germline V gene encodes CDR1 MDHEN and CDR2 SYDVKM. Trimming took 6 bases from V and 4 from J; bases not matched to a gene: 4. The CDR3 DNA reads as TGTGCCAGCAGGCCAGGACTAGCGGGAGAGACCCAGTACTTC. This codes for CASRPGLAGETQYF.

This clone has a handful of counts. This rearrangement joins TRBV4-2 to TRBJ2-7; 15 nucleotides agree with TRBD2. The CDR3 spans 17 residues. Unmatched junction bases numbered 8, after V lost 5 bases and J lost 3 bases. The V gene's germline CDR1 is LGHNA and CDR2 YNFKEQ. CDR3: CASSLTGLAGGDYEQYF. The DNA for the CDR3 is TGTGCCAGCAGCTTAACCGGACTAGCGGGAGGGGACTACGAGCAGTACTTC.

This clone appeared a few times. The V call is TRBV10-3, the J call TRBJ1-2; 10 bases agree with TRBD1. The germline gives CDR1 ENHRY, CDR2 SYGVKD. J lost 8 bases, V lost 6 bases, and 15 bases had no gene match. This CDR3 region has 16 residues. As DNA, the CDR3 is TGTGCCATCAGCAGACGAGGACAGGGGGATGACTTAGGCTACACCTTC. This translates into CAISRRGQGDDLGYTF.

This clone was recorded only once. This chain joins TRBV4-1 and TRBJ1-2; a possible D gene is TRBD1 (5 bases). The CDR3 covers 16 residues. V lost 0 bases and J lost 0, with 11 bases in between. Looked up from germline, CDR1 is MGHRA and CDR2 is YSYEKL. In DNA form, the CDR3 reads TGCGCCAGCAGCCAAGATTTGGGGGGGACTAACTATGGCTACACCTTC. The encoded protein is CASSQDLGGTNYGYTF.

At least ten counts were recorded for this clone. The CDR3 loop reads CASSPAGLNGELFF. DNA of the CDR3: TGTGCCAGCAGCCCTGCGGGGCTGAACGGGGAGCTGTTTTTT. The V call is TRBV7-2, the J call TRBJ2-2; maybe TRBD2 (6 bases). CDR1 SGHTA and CDR2 FQGNSA come from the germline V gene. The CDR3 sequence is 14 residues long. The V and J ends lost 5 bases and 7 bases respectively, with 14 bases between them.

There are a few counts of this clone. The chain joins TRBV30 to TRBJ2-2; 7 bases fit TRBD2. In germline, CDR1 is GTSNPN, CDR2 SVGIG (reference sequence). V was clipped by 2 bases and J by 0 bases; unmatched bases: 3. This CDR3 contains 15 residues. CDR3 amino acids: CAWSTGGTNTGELFF. DNA of the CDR3: TGTGCCTGGAGTACGGGGGGTACGAACACCGGGGAGCTGTTTTTT.